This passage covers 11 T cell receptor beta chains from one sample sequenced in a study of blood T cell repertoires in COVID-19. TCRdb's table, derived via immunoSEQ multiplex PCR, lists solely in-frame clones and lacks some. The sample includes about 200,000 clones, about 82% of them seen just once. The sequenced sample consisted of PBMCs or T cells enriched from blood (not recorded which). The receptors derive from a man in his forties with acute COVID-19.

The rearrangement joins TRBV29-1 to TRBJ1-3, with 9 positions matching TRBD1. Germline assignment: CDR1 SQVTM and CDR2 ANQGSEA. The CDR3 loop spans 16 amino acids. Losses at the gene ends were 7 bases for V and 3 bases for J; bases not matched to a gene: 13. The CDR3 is CSATTGGGVDGNTIYF. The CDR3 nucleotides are TGCAGCGCTACAACAGGGGGCGGCGTGGATGGAAACACCATATATTTT.

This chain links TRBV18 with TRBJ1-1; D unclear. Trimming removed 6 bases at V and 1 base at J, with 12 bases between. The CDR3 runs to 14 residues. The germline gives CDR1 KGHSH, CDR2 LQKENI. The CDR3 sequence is CASSPVAENTEAFF. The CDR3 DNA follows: TGTGCCAGCTCCCCCGTCGCGGAGAACACTGAAGCTTTCTTT.

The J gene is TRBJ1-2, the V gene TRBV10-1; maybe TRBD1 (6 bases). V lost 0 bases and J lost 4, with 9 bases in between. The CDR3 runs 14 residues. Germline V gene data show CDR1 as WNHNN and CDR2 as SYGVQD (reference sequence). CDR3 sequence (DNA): TGCGCCAGCAGTGAGTCGGGGACACCCTATGGCTACACCTTC. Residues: CASSESGTPYGYTF.

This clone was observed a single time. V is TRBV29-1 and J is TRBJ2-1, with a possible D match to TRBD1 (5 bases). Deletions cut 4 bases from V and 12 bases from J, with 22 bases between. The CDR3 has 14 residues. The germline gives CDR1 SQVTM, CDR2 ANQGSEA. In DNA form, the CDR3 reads TGCAGCGTTGTGGGAAGAGCGACCCCAAGGGGGCAGTTCTTC. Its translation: CSVVGRATPRGQFF.

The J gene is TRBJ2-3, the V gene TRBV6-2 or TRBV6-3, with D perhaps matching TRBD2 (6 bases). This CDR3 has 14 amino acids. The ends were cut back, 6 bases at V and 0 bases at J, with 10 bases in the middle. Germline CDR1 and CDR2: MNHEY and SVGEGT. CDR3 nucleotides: TGTGCCAGCAGCCCAGCGGGTAGCACAGATACGCAGTATTTT. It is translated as CASSPAGSTDTQYF.

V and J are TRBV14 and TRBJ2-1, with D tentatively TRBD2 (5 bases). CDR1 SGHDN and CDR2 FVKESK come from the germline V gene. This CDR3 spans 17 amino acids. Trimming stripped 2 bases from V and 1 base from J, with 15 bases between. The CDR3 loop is CASSQKRPGKSYNEQFF. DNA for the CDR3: TGTGCCAGCAGCCAAAAACGACCGGGAAAATCCTACAATGAGCAGTTCTTC.

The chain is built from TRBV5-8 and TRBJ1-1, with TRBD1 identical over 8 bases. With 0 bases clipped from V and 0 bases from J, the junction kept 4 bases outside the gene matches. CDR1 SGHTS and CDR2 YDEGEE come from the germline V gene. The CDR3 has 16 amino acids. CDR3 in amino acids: CASSLAQGDMNTEAFF. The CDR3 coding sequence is TGTGCCAGCAGCTTGGCACAGGGGGACATGAACACTGAAGCTTTCTTT.

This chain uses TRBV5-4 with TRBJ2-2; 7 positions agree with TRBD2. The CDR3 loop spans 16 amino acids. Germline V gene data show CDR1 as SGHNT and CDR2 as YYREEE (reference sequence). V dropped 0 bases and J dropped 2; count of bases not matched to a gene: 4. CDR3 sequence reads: CASSLEASGNTGELFF. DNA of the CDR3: TGTGCCAGCAGCTTGGAGGCTAGCGGCAACACCGGGGAGCTGTTTTTT.

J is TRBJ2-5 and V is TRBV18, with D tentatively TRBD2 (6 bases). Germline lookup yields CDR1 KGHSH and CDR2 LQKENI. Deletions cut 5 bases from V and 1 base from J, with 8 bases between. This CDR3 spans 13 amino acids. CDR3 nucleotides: TGTGCCAGCTCAGCGGGGCGCCAAGAGACCCAGTACTTC. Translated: CASSAGRQETQYF.

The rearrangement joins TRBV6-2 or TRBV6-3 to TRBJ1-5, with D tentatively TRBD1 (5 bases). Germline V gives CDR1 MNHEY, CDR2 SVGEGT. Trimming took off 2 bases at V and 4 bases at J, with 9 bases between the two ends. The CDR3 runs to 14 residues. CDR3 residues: CASSYLGGNQPQHF. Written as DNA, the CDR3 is TGTGCCAGCAGTTACCTCGGGGGGAATCAGCCCCAGCATTTT.

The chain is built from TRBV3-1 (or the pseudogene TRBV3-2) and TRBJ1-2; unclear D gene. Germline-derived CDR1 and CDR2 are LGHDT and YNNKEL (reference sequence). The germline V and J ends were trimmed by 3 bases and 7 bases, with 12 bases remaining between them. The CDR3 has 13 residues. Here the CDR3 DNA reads TGTGCCAGCAGCCATTACGACACCGCTGGCTACACCTTC. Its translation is CASSHYDTAGYTF.